This TCR beta chain was captured by sequencing in a study of T-cell memory formation after mild COVID-19. This CDR3 comprises 15 residues. The trim removed 1 base at V and 8 bases at J, leaving 7 bases unmatched. Germline CDR1 and CDR2: KGHDR and SFDVKD. TCRdb processed the 5' RACE reads anew with MiXCR; each CDR3 protein has one entry. The sample lists around 150,000 distinct CDR3 sequences, around 10% occurring once. The chain links TRBV24-1 to TRBJ2-1; 7 positions agree with TRBD1. This sequence was found in a man aged 18 to 29 who had mild COVID-19 (a few samples of this study predate the infection). Cell type and time point are not known. Sequencing was done on a sample of PBMCs or a T cell subset sorted from them (not recorded which). The CDR3 is CATSDLYRGKDEQFF. In nucleotides, the CDR3 is TGTGCCACCAGTGATTTATACAGGGGTAAAGATGAGCAGTTCTTC.